The next 27 T cell receptor beta chains were all read from a single sample in a study of cytomegalovirus exposure and HLA in healthy donors. The PCR employed 60 Vbeta primers together with 13 Jbeta primers. Some clones are missing from TCRdb's copy, which holds only in-frame ones; the method was immunoSEQ multiplex PCR. Of about 130,000 clones detected, around 78% appear once; the ten largest clones hold 3.6%. The sequenced sample was PBMCs. These TCRs come from a man in his forties in good health and CMV-seronegative.

The gene calls are TRBV5-6 and TRBJ2-7; a weak D match, TRBD2 (7 bases). The ends were cut back, 2 bases at V and 1 base at J, with 16 bases in the middle. The CDR3 consists of 16 residues. The germline V gene has CDR1 SGHDT and CDR2 YYEEEE. The CDR3 spells CASSFGGGLKSYEQYF. In DNA, the CDR3 is TGTGCCAGCAGCTTTGGCGGGGGCCTCAAATCCTACGAGCAGTACTTC.

This rearrangement joins TRBV5-1 to TRBJ2-3; TRBD1 is a possible D gene (6 bases). Germline CDR1 reads SGHRS; CDR2 reads YFSETQ. CDR3 length: 15 residues. The V and J ends lost 4 bases and 4 bases respectively, with 16 bases between them. CDR3 sequence reads: CASSMTGSTADTQYF. CDR3 DNA: TGCGCCAGCAGCATGACAGGTAGTACCGCAGATACGCAGTATTTT.

V usage is TRBV18 and J usage is TRBJ1-1; 7 bases align to TRBD1. The CDR3 consists of 13 residues. The V gene's germline CDR1 is KGHSH and CDR2 LQKENI. The V gene end was trimmed by 6 bases and the J gene end by 7 bases; junction bases not matched to a gene: 8. The CDR3 sequence: CASSVQGGLEAFF. The CDR3 DNA is TGTGCCAGCTCTGTCCAGGGGGGCCTTGAAGCTTTCTTT.

The CDR3, as DNA: TGTGCCAGCAGTAAAAGCGTAGCTTCTGTTTATCAGCCCCAGCATTTT. As protein: CASSKSVASVYQPQHF. The rearrangement joins TRBV6-4 to TRBJ1-5; no definite D call. Germline loops: CDR1 MRHNA, CDR2 SNTAGT. V was trimmed by 5 bases and J by 5 bases, leaving 19 bases between them. CDR3 length: 16 residues.

This clone was counted between two and nine times. This chain links TRBV19 with TRBJ1-5, with 12 positions matching TRBD1. The CDR3 runs to 15 residues. Trimming at V came to 5 bases and at J to 6 bases, leaving 5 bases not matched to a gene. Germline V lookup: CDR1 LNHDA, CDR2 SQIVND (reference sequence). CDR3 nucleotide sequence: TGTGCCAGTAGTGTAGGGGACAGGGGGCGTCAGCCCCAGCATTTT. Translated: CASSVGDRGRQPQHF.

This chain links TRBV27 with TRBJ2-2; a weak D match, TRBD2 (6 bases). The CDR3 consists of 15 residues. Germline assignment: CDR1 MNHEY and CDR2 SMNVEV (reference sequence). V shed 3 bases and J shed 5 bases, with 13 bases lying between them. CDR3 nucleotide sequence: TGTGCCAGCAGTTTGCGGGGTTATGGGACCGGGGAGCTGTTTTTT. Amino acids: CASSLRGYGTGELFF.

This clone has only a few counts. The CDR3 spells CASTPRGGQTQYF. CDR3 coding DNA: TGTGCCAGCACCCCACGGGGGGGGCAGACCCAGTACTTC. The chain recombines TRBV25-1 with TRBJ2-5; 8 nucleotides line up with TRBD2. This CDR3 is built from 13 residues. Germline CDR1 and CDR2: MGHDK and SYGVNS. The ends lost 7 bases at V and 6 bases at J; junction bases unmatched: 7.

The chain combines TRBV28 with TRBJ1-2; tentative D call: TRBD1 (6 bases). Per the germline V gene, CDR1 is MDHEN and CDR2 is SYDVKM. The CDR3 runs 17 residues. The V gene lost 4 bases and the J gene lost 1 base, with 19 bases spanning the gap. CDR3 DNA sequence: TGTGCCAGCAGTTCCAGGGGTTATCAAGGGATTAACTATGGCTACACCTTC. It translates to CASSSRGYQGINYGYTF.

The chain has TRBV6-5 and TRBJ2-5; TRBD1 agrees at 8 bases. The CDR3 sequence is 14 residues long. The germline CDR1 and CDR2 sequences are MNHEY and SVGAGI. Trimming cost V 6 bases and J 7 bases; bases outside gene matches: 10. Written as DNA, the CDR3 is TGTGCCAGCAGCAATGGACAGGGTGTGGGGACCCAGTACTTC. This sequence encodes CASSNGQGVGTQYF.

This clone was detected only a few times. The gene calls are TRBV2 and TRBJ2-5; possible D gene TRBD2, 5 bases. The J call may be faulty, since TRBJ2-7 better matches the DNA end. This CDR3 region has 14 residues. Germline CDR1 is SNHLY and CDR2 is FYNNEI. The CDR3 nucleotides are TGTGCCAGCAGTGAACAGAGGGTATCCTACGAGCAGTACTTC. It translates to CASSEQRVSYEQYF.

This chain links TRBV19 with TRBJ1-1; weak D call: TRBD1 (5 bases). V was shortened by 3 bases and J by 3 bases, with 11 bases between the two germline ends. This CDR3 has 14 residues. The germline gives CDR1 LNHDA, CDR2 SQIVND (reference sequence). In DNA, the CDR3 is TGTGCCAGTAGTATCGGCAGGGTAGACACTGAAGCTTTCTTT. As protein: CASSIGRVDTEAFF.

The rearrangement uses TRBV6-1 and TRBJ2-7, with D possibly matching TRBD2 (5 bases). The V gene's germline CDR1 is MNHNS and CDR2 SASEGT. Trimming pared 2 bases from V and 4 bases from J, leaving 12 bases between. The CDR3 totals 14 residues. The CDR3, as DNA: TGTGCCAGCAGTGAACAATTGGGAGTTTACGAGCAGTACTTC. The encoded protein is CASSEQLGVYEQYF.

V usage is TRBV6-6 and J usage is TRBJ1-1, with D hard to call. The germline V and J ends were trimmed by 4 bases and 6 bases, with 15 bases remaining between them. The CDR3 is 14 amino acids. Germline CDR1 is MNHNY and CDR2 is SVGAGI (reference sequence). The DNA for the CDR3 is TGTGCCAGCAGTTCCCCCAGCGAGGGCCCTGAAGCTTTCTTT. Translated: CASSSPSEGPEAFF.

The chain links TRBV2 to TRBJ1-5; D is possibly TRBD1 (5 bases). V lost 6 bases and J lost 3, with 12 bases in between. CDR1 and CDR2 (germline): SNHLY, FYNNEI. The CDR3 has 14 residues. The CDR3 is CASSRQSNNQPQHF. CDR3 nucleotides: TGTGCCAGCAGCCGACAGTCTAACAATCAGCCCCAGCATTTT.

The gene calls are TRBV11-2 and TRBJ2-5; tentative D call: TRBD1 (6 bases). This CDR3 has 15 amino acids. The V end lost 6 bases, the J end lost 5 bases, and 19 bases lay between the germline ends. Germline CDR1 reads SGHAT; CDR2 reads FQNNGV. The DNA for the CDR3 is TGTGCCAGCAGGAATACATACAGGGATTCGGAGACCCAGTACTTC. Translation: CASRNTYRDSETQYF.

The chain has TRBV9 and TRBJ1-4; D call uncertain. V lost 4 bases and J lost 0, with 10 bases in between. CDR3 size: 15 residues. Germline lookup yields CDR1 SGDLS and CDR2 YYNGEE. The CDR3 spells CASSHGSATNEKLFF. CDR3 sequence (DNA): TGTGCCAGCAGCCATGGGAGTGCAACTAATGAAAAACTGTTTTTT.

This rearrangement joins TRBV28 to TRBJ2-7; the D gene is possibly TRBD1 (6 bases). The CDR3 has 17 amino acids. Germline-derived CDR1 and CDR2 are MDHEN and SYDVKM. Between the trimmed V and J ends, which lost 4 bases and 2 bases, there was a span of 21 bases. The CDR3: CASSSHPPDSLTYEQYF. CDR3 sequence (DNA): TGTGCCAGCAGTTCACATCCGCCGGACAGCCTCACCTACGAGCAGTACTTC.

The V gene is TRBV6-1, the J gene TRBJ1-2; 10 bases are shared with TRBD1. The trim removed 7 bases at V and 2 bases at J, leaving 4 bases unmatched. The germline CDR1 and CDR2 sequences are MNHNS and SASEGT. The CDR3 is 14 residues long. The CDR3 DNA follows: TGTGCCAGCAACCCGACAGGGGGCAACTATGGCTACACCTTC. Translated: CASNPTGGNYGYTF.

The CDR3 protein is CATSTDSRHYTF. CDR3 nucleotide sequence: TGTGCCACCAGCACTGACAGTCGTCACTACACCTTC. The chain combines TRBV15 with TRBJ1-2; maybe TRBD1 (5 bases). The CDR3 has 12 residues. CDR1 and CDR2 from the germline V gene are LNHNV and YYDKDF (reference sequence). Trimming took off 4 bases at V and 10 bases at J, with 13 bases between the two ends.

CDR3 sequence: CASREQDGNSPLHF. The CDR3 DNA reads as TGTGCCAGCAGAGAACAAGACGGGAATTCACCCCTCCACTTT. The chain employs TRBV2 and TRBJ1-6, with D unclear. Trimming took 6 bases from V and 7 from J, leaving 13 bases between them. The CDR3 runs to 14 residues. CDR1 and CDR2 from the germline V gene are SNHLY and FYNNEI.

The chain joins TRBV10-3 to TRBJ2-3, with 10 positions matching TRBD2. CDR1 ENHRY and CDR2 SYGVKD come from the germline V gene. V was clipped by 6 bases and J by 1 base; unmatched bases: 7. CDR3 size: 16 residues. The CDR3: CAISEFLAGGTDTQYF. CDR3 DNA sequence: TGTGCCATCAGCGAATTTCTAGCGGGGGGCACAGATACGCAGTATTTT.

The rearrangement uses TRBV9 and TRBJ2-1, with a possible D match to TRBD2 (7 bases). Trimming removed 4 bases from V and 7 bases from J, with 21 bases in between. The CDR3 is 16 residues long. CDR1 is SGDLS, CDR2 YYNGEE, per germline. The CDR3 loop is CASSSSGRGPRNEQFF. In DNA, the CDR3 is TGTGCCAGCAGCTCTAGCGGACGGGGGCCCCGGAATGAGCAGTTCTTC.

The chain employs TRBV9 and TRBJ2-2; no definite D call. The length of the CDR3 is 16 residues. Trimming removed 4 bases at V and 0 bases at J, with 13 bases between. CDR1 SGDLS and CDR2 YYNGEE come from the germline V gene. The CDR3, as DNA: TGTGCCAGCAGCCCCCTGCCAGGATCGAACACCGGGGAGCTGTTTTTT. Its translation: CASSPLPGSNTGELFF.

The chain has TRBV5-4 and TRBJ1-1; D ambiguous. Trimming took 4 bases from V and 1 from J, leaving 14 bases between them. Per the germline V gene, CDR1 is SGHNT and CDR2 is YYREEE (reference sequence). The CDR3 contains 15 residues. This CDR3 reads CASSPGRSTNTEAFF. Written as DNA, the CDR3 is TGTGCCAGCAGCCCGGGGAGAAGTACGAACACTGAAGCTTTCTTT.

As DNA, the CDR3 is TGTGCCAGCAGCTTCCGAGCGGGGACGAACACCGGGGAGCTGTTTTTT. Its protein product is CASSFRAGTNTGELFF. J is TRBJ2-2 and V is TRBV7-2, with 7 bases aligning to TRBD2. V shed 3 bases and J 0 bases; nucleotides not matched to a gene: 4. The CDR3 runs 16 residues. CDR1 is SGHTA, CDR2 FQGNSA, per germline.

V gene TRBV14 combines with J gene TRBJ1-2; D might be TRBD1 (6 bases). V was trimmed by 4 bases and J by 8 bases, leaving 20 bases between them. This CDR3 has 15 residues. Germline CDR1 and CDR2: SGHDN and FVKESK. The chain's CDR3 is CASSPLGQLGIGYTF. CDR3 sequence (DNA): TGTGCCAGCAGCCCCCTCGGACAGCTGGGGATCGGCTACACCTTC.

This chain's CDR3 is CASSPSQAPQETQYF. The CDR3 DNA is TGCGCCAGCAGCCCGTCACAGGCGCCTCAAGAGACCCAGTACTTC. The V gene is TRBV5-1, the J gene TRBJ2-5; a possible D gene is TRBD1 (5 bases). Germline V gene lookup returns CDR1 SGHRS and CDR2 YFSETQ. Trimming took off 4 bases at V and 2 bases at J, with 15 bases between the two ends. This CDR3 comprises 15 residues.